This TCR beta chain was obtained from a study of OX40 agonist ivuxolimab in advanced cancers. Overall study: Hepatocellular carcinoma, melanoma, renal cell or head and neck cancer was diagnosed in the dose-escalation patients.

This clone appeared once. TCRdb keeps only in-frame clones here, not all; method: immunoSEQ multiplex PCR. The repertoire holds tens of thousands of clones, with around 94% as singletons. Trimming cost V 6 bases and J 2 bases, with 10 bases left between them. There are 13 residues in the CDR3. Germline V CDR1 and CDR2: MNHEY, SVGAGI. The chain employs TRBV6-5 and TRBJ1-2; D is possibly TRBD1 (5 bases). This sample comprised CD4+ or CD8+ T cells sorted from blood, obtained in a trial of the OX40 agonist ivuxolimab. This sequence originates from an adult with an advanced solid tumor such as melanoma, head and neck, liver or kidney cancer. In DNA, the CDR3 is TGTGCCAGCAGCTTAAACAGGAACTATGGCTACACCTTC. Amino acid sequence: CASSLNRNYGYTF.